The 24 T cell receptor beta chains below all came from one sample that was sequenced in a study of T cell changes during pregnancy in multiple sclerosis (dated by TCRdb to about 2019). The library was prepared using the immunoSEQ multiplex PCR assay. Entries here come from immuneACCESS through TCRdb and include only in-frame sequences with V and J called. Some clones fail to appear in such tables; in the studies checked, an unresolved V gene covers under half of the shortfall, and the cause of the remainder is unknown. The sample records around 68,000 clones, 80% to 95% of which are singletons. Jointly, the top ten make up less than 0.45% of the sample. Sequenced material: CD4+ T cells from peripheral blood mononuclear cells, taken before pregnancy. The receptors stem from a female donor with multiple sclerosis, enrolled in a pregnancy study.

This chain uses TRBV9 with TRBJ2-1, with TRBD2 matching 8 bases. Germline assignment: CDR1 SGDLS and CDR2 YYNGEE. Trimming took 3 bases from V and 9 from J; bases not matched to a gene: 11. This CDR3 is built from 15 residues. The CDR3 is CASSAGTSDWGEQFF. DNA for the CDR3: TGTGCCAGCAGCGCAGGGACTAGTGATTGGGGTGAGCAGTTCTTC.

The J gene is TRBJ1-1, the V gene TRBV29-1; 7 bases are shared with TRBD1. With V trimmed by 3 bases and J by 1 base, 2 bases remained unmatched. The CDR3 runs to 13 residues. Germline lookup yields CDR1 SQVTM and CDR2 ANQGSEA. The CDR3 sequence: CSVDRGKNTEAFF. CDR3 nucleotides: TGCAGCGTTGACAGGGGGAAGAACACTGAAGCTTTCTTT.

V gene TRBV9 combines with J gene TRBJ2-5, with 9 bases lining up with TRBD1. Trimming at V came to 3 bases and at J to 5 bases, leaving 5 bases not matched to a gene. Germline V gives CDR1 SGDLS, CDR2 YYNGEE. The CDR3 is 14 amino acids. The CDR3 spells CASSAGQGGETQYF. The CDR3 nucleotides read TGTGCCAGCAGCGCGGGACAGGGCGGGGAGACCCAGTACTTC.

V usage is TRBV11-3 and J usage is TRBJ1-2; 7 bases agree with TRBD1. V was clipped by 2 bases and J by 5 bases; unmatched bases: 11. CDR3 length equals 16 residues. Germline V CDR1 and CDR2: SGHNT, YENEEA. The CDR3 spells CASSLTSSGQTYGYTF. The CDR3 bases are TGTGCCAGCAGCTTAACTTCCTCGGGACAGACTTATGGCTACACCTTC.

Written as DNA, the CDR3 is TGTGCCAGCAGACCGGGACAGCCAAGTGTTTTCTTT. Translating gives CASRPGQPSVFF. This chain uses TRBV2 with TRBJ1-1, with TRBD1 identical over 7 bases. Germline assignment: CDR1 SNHLY and CDR2 FYNNEI. This CDR3 contains 12 residues. Trimming removed 6 bases from V and 13 bases from J; junction bases left unmatched: 11.

The J gene is TRBJ2-7, the V gene TRBV4-2, with D maybe TRBD1 (6 bases). The CDR3 has 12 amino acids. CDR1 is LGHNA and CDR2 is YNFKEQ in the germline V gene. The V gene lost 5 bases and the J gene lost 5 bases, with 10 bases spanning the gap. The CDR3 region has the DNA TGTGCCAGCAGCTCAGGGGACCACGAGCAGTACTTC. Translation: CASSSGDHEQYF.

V is TRBV5-1 and J is TRBJ1-2; D unclear. V lost 9 bases to trimming and J lost 0 bases, with 24 bases between them. The CDR3 extends over 17 amino acids. Per germline, CDR1 SGHRS and CDR2 YFSETQ. The CDR3 DNA follows: TGCGCCACCGACGCGGGGAGGGTGAATAGGGCTAACTATGGCTACACCTTC. Protein: CATDAGRVNRANYGYTF.

This clone was detected once. The V and J genes are TRBV2 and TRBJ1-4; D remains unclear. This CDR3 contains 14 residues. The germline V gene encodes CDR1 SNHLY and CDR2 FYNNEI. Trimming pared 11 bases from V and 6 bases from J, leaving 19 bases between. CDR3 residues: CASSRRDGYEKLFF. In nucleotides, the CDR3 is TGTGCCTCCTCGAGGAGGGATGGCTATGAAAAACTGTTTTTT.

The V gene is TRBV6-1, the J gene TRBJ2-7, with D tentatively TRBD1 (6 bases). The CDR3 extends over 14 amino acids. The V gene lost 6 bases and the J gene lost 4 bases, with 16 bases spanning the gap. Germline CDR1 and CDR2: MNHNS and SASEGT. CDR3 amino acids: CASRPDRTLYEQYF. CDR3 in DNA: TGTGCCAGCAGACCCGACAGGACTCTTTACGAGCAGTACTTC.

The rearrangement uses TRBV4-1 and TRBJ1-5; 9 positions agree with TRBD1. After removal of 0 bases from V and 4 bases from J, the junction contained 1 base not matched to a gene. The CDR3 sequence is 15 residues long. From germline, CDR1 is MGHRA and CDR2 YSYEKL. DNA of the CDR3: TGCGCCAGCAGCCAAGAGACAGGGGGAAATCAGCCCCAGCATTTT. The encoded protein is CASSQETGGNQPQHF.

In its sample, this clone was seen once. The chain combines TRBV6-5 with TRBJ2-1; 9 bases agree with TRBD1. The J segment lost 8 bases and the V segment lost 2 bases, leaving 10 bases of the junction unmatched. The CDR3 length is 16 residues. The germline V gene has CDR1 MNHEY and CDR2 SVGAGI. As DNA, the CDR3 is TGTGCCAGCAGTTACACACCGGGGCGGACAGGGGATGAGCAGTTCTTC. Protein sequence: CASSYTPGRTGDEQFF.

The rearrangement uses TRBV7-9 and TRBJ1-6; TRBD1 matches 7 bases. CDR1 and CDR2 (germline): SEHNR, FQNEAQ (reference sequence). The CDR3 extends over 14 amino acids. V lost 6 bases and J lost 6; bases outside the gene matches: 5. The CDR3, as DNA: TGTGCCAGCAGTGGGACAGACCCTAATTCACCCCTCCACTTT. Encoded protein: CASSGTDPNSPLHF.

The genes are TRBV6-1 and TRBJ1-3; no definite D call. Trimming left V 4 bases short and J 4 bases short, with 14 bases between. CDR1 is MNHNS and CDR2 is SASEGT in the germline V gene. The CDR3 runs to 15 residues. CDR3 sequence: CASSGETSSGNTIYF. CDR3 bases: TGTGCCAGCAGTGGCGAGACAAGCTCCGGAAACACCATATATTTT.

The chain recombines TRBV29-1 with TRBJ2-3; weak D call: TRBD2 (6 bases). This CDR3 comprises 14 residues. CDR1 and CDR2 from the germline V gene are SQVTM and ANQGSEA. V shed 7 bases and J shed 0 bases, with 14 bases lying between them. The CDR3: CSAYSGTSTDTQYF. The CDR3 DNA reads as TGCAGCGCTTATAGCGGAACTAGCACAGATACGCAGTATTTT.

CDR3: CASSYLAGGPYEQYF. The CDR3 DNA sequence: TGTGCCAGCAGTTACTTAGCGGGGGGCCCCTACGAGCAGTACTTC. The V call is TRBV6-5, the J call TRBJ2-7; 10 bases match TRBD2. The CDR3 runs to 15 residues. V shed 1 base and J 2 bases; nucleotides not matched to a gene: 2. CDR1 and CDR2 from the germline V gene are MNHEY and SVGAGI.

The genes are TRBV19 and TRBJ1-5, with D tentatively TRBD1 (6 bases). Germline V gene data show CDR1 as LNHDA and CDR2 as SQIVND (reference sequence). The V gene lost 5 bases and the J gene lost 1 base, with 9 bases spanning the gap. The CDR3 covers 14 residues. CDR3 amino acids: CASSPDRSNQPQHF. Written as DNA, the CDR3 is TGTGCCAGTAGTCCCGACAGGAGCAATCAGCCCCAGCATTTT.

The chain has TRBV5-1 and TRBJ2-2; 8 positions match TRBD1. J was trimmed by 4 bases and V by 4 bases; bases with no gene match: 6. The length of the CDR3 is 15 residues. Germline values: CDR1 SGHRS, CDR2 YFSETQ. This chain's CDR3 is CASSPGQAGTGELFF. CDR3 nucleotide sequence: TGCGCCAGCAGCCCGGGACAGGCGGGCACCGGGGAGCTGTTTTTT.

The chain uses TRBV19 and TRBJ2-4; 8 nucleotides match TRBD1. The CDR3 loop spans 15 amino acids. The germline V gene encodes CDR1 LNHDA and CDR2 SQIVND (reference sequence). J was trimmed by 1 base and V by 2 bases; bases with no gene match: 1. The CDR3 DNA reads TGTGCCAGTAGTATACAGGGGGCTGCCAAAAACATTCAGTACTTC. It specifies CASSIQGAAKNIQYF.

This chain joins TRBV7-9 and TRBJ1-1; D not certain. The ends were cut back, 6 bases at V and 3 bases at J, with 20 bases in the middle. The CDR3 length is 16 residues. The germline V gene has CDR1 SEHNR and CDR2 FQNEAQ (reference sequence). The DNA for the CDR3 is TGTGCCAGCAGGCCTGGGCCAGTTTTGTTAGACACTGAAGCTTTCTTT. Protein: CASRPGPVLLDTEAFF. The whole variable domain, remainder taken from reference TRBV7-9 and TRBJ1-1, is DTGVSQNPRHKITKRGQNVTFRCDPISEHNRLYWYRQTLGQGPEFLTYFQNEAQLEKSRLLSDRFSAERPKGSFSTLEIQRTEQGDSAMYLCASRPGPVLLDTEAFFGQGTRLTVV.

J is TRBJ1-2 and V is TRBV6-6; the match to TRBD1 covers 9 bases. This CDR3 has 14 residues. V shed 6 bases and J 2 bases; nucleotides not matched to a gene: 4. Germline CDR1 and CDR2: MNHNY and SVGAGI (reference sequence). The CDR3 here is CASRGTGQNYGYTF. The CDR3 DNA reads TGTGCCAGCAGGGGGACAGGGCAGAACTATGGCTACACCTTC.

The V call is TRBV6-1, the J call TRBJ1-4; 10 positions agree with TRBD1. The CDR3 is 14 residues long. Trimming cost V 4 bases and J 10 bases; bases outside gene matches: 6. The germline V gene has CDR1 MNHNS and CDR2 SASEGT. The CDR3: CASSAGTGDRKLFF. The DNA for the CDR3 is TGTGCCAGCAGTGCCGGGACAGGGGATCGAAAACTGTTTTTT.

The J gene is TRBJ2-1, the V gene TRBV5-1; a weak D match, TRBD2 (6 bases). The CDR3 extends over 15 amino acids. Per germline, CDR1 SGHRS and CDR2 YFSETQ. Between the trimmed V and J ends, which lost 7 bases and 4 bases, there was a span of 18 bases. In nucleotides, the CDR3 is TGCGCCAGCGCCACTGCGGAGGGCCTATACAATGAGCAGTTCTTC. This gives the protein CASATAEGLYNEQFF. The whole variable domain, filled in from reference TRBV5-1 and TRBJ2-1, reads KAGVTQTPRYLIKTRGQQVTLSCSPISGHRSVSWYQQTPGQGLQFLFEYFSETQRNKGNFPGRFSGRQFSNSRSEMNVSTLELGDSALYLCASATAEGLYNEQFFGPGTRLTVL.

This rearrangement joins TRBV10-2 to TRBJ2-3; 10 positions agree with TRBD2. Trimming removed 11 bases from V and 5 bases from J; junction bases left unmatched: 16. Germline V lookup: CDR1 WSHSY, CDR2 SAAADI. The length of the CDR3 is 16 residues. The CDR3 DNA is TGCGCCCCCACACAACTTAGCGGGAGGCAAAGAGATACGCAGTATTTT. This encodes CAPTQLSGRQRDTQYF.

CDR3 in DNA: TGTGCCATCAGTTCAACTAGCAATGAGCAGTTCTTC. Its protein product is CAISSTSNEQFF. The rearrangement links TRBV10-3 to TRBJ2-1; possibly TRBD2 for D (5 bases). Germline lookup yields CDR1 ENHRY and CDR2 SYGVKD. The V end was cut by 5 bases, the J end by 6 bases, with 8 bases between. There are 12 residues in the CDR3.